This T cell receptor beta chain stems from a study of shared clonotypes between healthy human individuals. Looking at the study overall: Ranging from 18 to 49 in age, donors were two women and a few men. Study outcomes and limitations: Sampling was confined to blood; repertoires within tissues likely differ. Shared clonotypes across all four donors exceeded non-shared ones in generation probability.

Comments on this clone: The antigen is unknown.

Sequencing was performed with immunoSEQ multiplex PCR; in TCRdb, only in-frame clones are kept and a portion is missing. Here the sample spans about 2.1 million clones, approximately 94% being singletons. Naive CD8 cells lacked CD45RO and underwent positive selection for CCR7, leaving out terminally differentiated effector memory CD45RA+ cells. The healthy adult donors were HIV-negative and reported no recent acute infections or vaccinations. Material for sequencing was naive CD8+ T cells from PBMCs. The TCR comes from a man between 18 and 35 years old in good health. Some clones in this sample may be carry-over from other donors' samples.

The CDR3 DNA reads TGTGCCAGCAGCTTTCTGATTCCCAGGGGGCAAAGCTACACCTTC. Translated: CASSFLIPRGQSYTF. The chain couples TRBV7-2 to TRBJ1-2; the match to TRBD1 covers 8 bases. Germline loops: CDR1 SGHTA, CDR2 FQGNSA. CDR3 size: 15 residues. V was pared by 3 bases and J by 9 bases, with 12 bases of the junction left unmatched.